A single sample gave rise to the 6 T cell receptor beta chains below, sequenced in a study of identical twins. One entry per CDR3 protein, called by TCRdb with MiXCR from the 5' RACE reads. The sample consists of roughly 280,000 distinct CDR3 sequences, roughly 8.6% of them appearing once. This sample also belongs to another study, concerning yellow fever vaccine responses in identical twins.

Sequencing input: CD8+ T cells sorted from blood. The receptors here all came from a woman between 18 and 29 years old in good health.

This clonotype came up a few times. The chain links TRBV20-1 to TRBJ2-5; 7 positions match TRBD1. V lost 2 bases to trimming and J lost 5 bases; unmatched junction nucleotides: 14. Germline CDR1 is DFQATT and CDR2 is SNEGSKA (reference sequence). There are 16 residues in the CDR3. The CDR3 region has the DNA TGCAGTGCTAGATCACTAGAGACAGGGTCCTTCGAGACCCAGTACTTC. Its protein is CSARSLETGSFETQYF.

This clonotype was recorded many times. The V and J genes are TRBV7-9 and TRBJ1-1; D gene ambiguous. The CDR3 extends over 14 amino acids. V was clipped by 4 bases and J by 7 bases, with 16 bases between them. Germline V lookup: CDR1 SEHNR, CDR2 FQNEAQ (reference sequence). Written as DNA, the CDR3 is TGTGCCAGCAGCTCTGAGGACGCCCTCTATGAAGCTTTCTTT. Translated: CASSSEDALYEAFF.

This clonotype was observed a few times. V gene TRBV19 combines with J gene TRBJ2-3, with TRBD2 identical over 13 bases. V lost 3 bases, J lost 3 bases, and 0 bases stayed unmatched. The length of the CDR3 is 15 residues. Germline CDR1 is LNHDA and CDR2 is SQIVND (reference sequence). Written as DNA, the CDR3 is TGTGCCAGTAGTATGACTAGCGGGAGGACAGATACGCAGTATTTT. Amino acids: CASSMTSGRTDTQYF. Combining the CDR3 with reference TRBV19 and TRBJ2-3 gives the whole variable domain DGGITQSPKYLFRKEGQNVTLSCEQNLNHDAMYWYRQDPGQGLRLIYYSQIVNDFQKGDIAEGYSVSREKKESFPLTVTSAQKNPTAFYLCASSMTSGRTDTQYFGPGTRLTVL.

This clonotype was picked up a small number of times. The chain carries TRBV7-2 and TRBJ2-7; no reliable D call. V lost 2 bases and J lost 6, with 8 bases in between. The CDR3 loop spans 12 amino acids. CDR1 is SGHTA and CDR2 is FQGNSA in the germline V gene. The CDR3 coding sequence is TGTGCCAGCAGCTTATATGGTGCCGAGCAGTACTTC. Its protein product is CASSLYGAEQYF. The whole variable domain, filled in from reference TRBV7-2 and TRBJ2-7, reads GAGVSQSPSNKVTEKGKDVELRCDPISGHTALYWYRQSLGQGLEFLIYFQGNSAPDKSGLPSDRFSAERTGGSVSTLTIQRTQQEDSAVYLCASSLYGAEQYFGPGTRLTVT.

This chain uses TRBV4-3 with TRBJ2-1; D possibly corresponds to TRBD2 (6 bases). The CDR3 is made up of 16 amino acids. V dropped 0 bases and J dropped 4 bases, with 13 bases sitting between them. Germline loops: CDR1 LGHNA, CDR2 YSLEER. CDR3: CASSQDWEAGYNEQFF. CDR3 coding DNA: TGCGCCAGCAGCCAAGATTGGGAGGCCGGGTACAATGAGCAGTTCTTC.

This clonotype was found a few times. This chain joins TRBV6-5 and TRBJ2-1; possibly TRBD1 or TRBD2 for D (5 bases each). The CDR3 extends over 15 amino acids. Germline V gene sequence: CDR1 MNHEY, CDR2 SVGAGI. V lost 0 bases to trimming and J lost 6 bases, with 12 bases between them. CDR3 protein: CASSYSIGGGNEQFF. In DNA, the CDR3 is TGTGCCAGCAGTTACTCGATTGGGGGTGGCAATGAGCAGTTCTTC.